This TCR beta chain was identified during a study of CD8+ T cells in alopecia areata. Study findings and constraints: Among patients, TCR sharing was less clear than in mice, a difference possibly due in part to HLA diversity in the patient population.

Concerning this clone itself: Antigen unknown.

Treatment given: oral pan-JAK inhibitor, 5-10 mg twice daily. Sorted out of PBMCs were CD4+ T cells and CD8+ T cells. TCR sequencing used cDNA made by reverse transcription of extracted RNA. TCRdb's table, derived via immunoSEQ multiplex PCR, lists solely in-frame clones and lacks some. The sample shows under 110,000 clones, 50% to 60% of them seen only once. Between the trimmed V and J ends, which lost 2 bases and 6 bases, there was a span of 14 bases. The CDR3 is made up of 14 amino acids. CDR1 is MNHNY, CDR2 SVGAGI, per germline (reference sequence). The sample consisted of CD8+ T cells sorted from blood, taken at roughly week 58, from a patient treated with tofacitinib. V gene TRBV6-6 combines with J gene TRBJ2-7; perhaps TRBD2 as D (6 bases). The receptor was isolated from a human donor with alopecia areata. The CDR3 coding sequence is TGTGCCAGCAGTTACAGGGCGGGGTCGTCCGAGCAGTACTTC. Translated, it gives CASSYRAGSSEQYF.